This T cell receptor (beta chain) was found in a study of OX40 agonist ivuxolimab in advanced cancers. Study results and caveats: CD8+ T cells averaged more expanded clones than CD4+. Also present in some nonresponders was a low level of normalized T-cell clonal expansion.

Using immunoSEQ multiplex PCR, the repertoire was profiled, and TCRdb retains in-frame clones only, with some absent. The repertoire has fewer than 85,000 clones, roughly 86% of them found once; the top ten carry about 1%. This clone was seen only once. Its antigen remains unknown. The CDR3 loop spans 17 amino acids. Trimming took 3 bases from V and 4 from J; bases not matched to a gene: 8. Germline CDR1 and CDR2: ENHRY and SYGVKD. This rearrangement joins TRBV10-3 to TRBJ2-3; 12 bases are shared with TRBD2. Sequencing used CD4+ or CD8+ T cells sorted from blood, obtained in a trial of the OX40 agonist ivuxolimab. The clonotype comes from an adult with an advanced solid tumor such as melanoma, head and neck, liver or kidney cancer. In DNA form, the CDR3 reads TGTGCCATCAGTGATGGGACTAGCGGGCCCAGGGCAGATACGCAGTATTTT. Amino acids: CAISDGTSGPRADTQYF.